This T cell receptor beta chain was profiled in a study of cytomegalovirus exposure and HLA in healthy donors. Broader study findings: It was reported that TCR beta sequences correctly inferred the HLA-A and HLA-B alleles for most subjects. The authors later found most CMV-associated TCR beta chains appeared HLA-restricted.

After removal of 5 bases from V and 3 bases from J, the junction contained 5 bases not matched to a gene. The CDR3 sequence is 15 residues long. CDR1 and CDR2 from the germline V gene are MNHNS and SASEGT. The study ran its PCR with 60 Vbeta and 13 Jbeta primers. This table comes from immunoSEQ multiplex PCR, and its TCRdb copy is limited to in-frame clones, with some not included. The sample contains approximately 160,000 clones, 75% to 90% of which appear only once. This clone was recorded a few times. What it binds is unknown. This TCR derives from a human donor in good health. Input material: PBMCs. J is TRBJ2-7 and V is TRBV6-1; 12 nucleotides line up with TRBD1. The DNA for the CDR3 is TGTGCCAGCAGTCTCCGGGACAGGGGGCTCTACGAGCAGTACTTC. This sequence encodes CASSLRDRGLYEQYF.